This entry lists 24 T cell receptor beta chains sequenced from one sample in a study of T cells in tuberculosis (dated by TCRdb to about 2018). Preparation of the library involved the immunoSEQ multiplex PCR assay. TCRdb stores this immuneACCESS table with in-frame sequences only. Part of the clones is absent; in the studies checked, under half of the shortfall reflects unresolved V genes, and no reason is known for the rest. This sample gives about 23,000 clones in total; 97% of them show up just once. The ten largest clonotypes hold 6.2% of the sample. The sequencing sample was made of PBMCs. The receptor set was obtained from a donor aged 10-29 years with latent tuberculosis or without tuberculosis infection.

The genes are TRBV29-1 and TRBJ2-5; unclear D gene. The CDR3 is made up of 12 amino acids. CDR1 is SQVTM, CDR2 ANQGSEA, per germline. The V and J ends lost 6 bases and 4 bases respectively, with 12 bases between them. The CDR3 nucleotides are TGCAGCGTCGGTCTACCCGCAGAGACCCAGTACTTC. Translating gives CSVGLPAETQYF. The full variable domain, completed using reference TRBV29-1 and TRBJ2-5, is SAVISQKPSRDICQRGTSLTIQCQVDSQVTMMFWYRQQPGQSLTLIATANQGSEATYESGFVIDKFPISRPNLTFSTLTVSNMSPEDSSIYLCSVGLPAETQYFGPGTRLLVL.

V is TRBV9 and J is TRBJ2-7; 8 nucleotides agree with TRBD1. J was trimmed by 12 bases and V by 0 bases; bases with no gene match: 8. Germline assignment: CDR1 SGDLS and CDR2 YYNGEE. The CDR3 has 13 residues. The CDR3 DNA is TGTGCCAGCAGCGTAGCTACACAGGGGGACCGGTACTTC. Residues: CASSVATQGDRYF.

V is TRBV18 and J is TRBJ2-5; 9 bases map to TRBD2. CDR1 KGHSH and CDR2 LQKENI come from the germline V gene. The length of the CDR3 is 19 residues. Trimming removed 8 bases from V and 1 base from J; junction bases left unmatched: 20. CDR3 nucleotide sequence: TGTGCCAGCACTATATTGCGTGCCGGGACTAGCTCAATCCAAGAGACCCAGTACTTC. Its protein is CASTILRAGTSSIQETQYF.

This chain connects TRBV5-1 to TRBJ2-3; 11 nucleotides match TRBD2. Germline loops: CDR1 SGHRS, CDR2 YFSETQ. The CDR3 loop spans 16 amino acids. Losses at the gene ends were 3 bases for V and 0 bases for J; bases not matched to a gene: 3. CDR3 coding DNA: TGCGCCAGCAGCTCGACTAGCGGGGCTAGCACAGATACGCAGTATTTT. It codes for CASSSTSGASTDTQYF.

The chain has TRBV28 and TRBJ2-7; TRBD1 aligns across 10 bases. The V and J ends lost 6 bases and 3 bases, in that order; junction bases with no gene match: 5. CDR1 MDHEN and CDR2 SYDVKM come from the germline V gene. This CDR3 comprises 14 residues. CDR3 loop: CASSQGQGIYEQYF. The CDR3 nucleotides are TGTGCCAGCAGCCAGGGACAGGGGATCTACGAGCAGTACTTC.

V and J are TRBV27 and TRBJ2-5, with 8 bases lining up with TRBD1. The V segment lost 6 bases and the J segment 3 bases; nucleotides outside the gene matches: 3. Germline V gene data show CDR1 as MNHEY and CDR2 as SMNVEV (reference sequence). This CDR3 spans 13 amino acids. The CDR3 region is CASRGQAKETQYF. The CDR3 nucleotides read TGTGCCAGCAGGGGACAGGCGAAAGAGACCCAGTACTTC.

J is TRBJ1-1 and V is TRBV7-9, with unresolved D. Trimming removed 5 bases at V and 6 bases at J, with 22 bases between. This CDR3 is built from 16 residues. Germline CDR1 is SEHNR and CDR2 is FQNEAQ (reference sequence). The CDR3 sequence: CASSPSWEGGFSEAFF. As DNA, the CDR3 is TGTGCCAGCAGCCCAAGCTGGGAGGGAGGGTTTTCTGAAGCTTTCTTT.

The J gene is TRBJ1-2, the V gene TRBV7-8; unclear D gene. V gave up 1 base and J gave up 4 bases, with 7 bases separating them. Per the germline V gene, CDR1 is SGHVS and CDR2 is FQNEAQ. The CDR3 is 13 amino acids. In nucleotides, the CDR3 is TGTGCCAGCAGCTTAGAATCGGTCTATGGCTACACCTTC. Translating it yields CASSLESVYGYTF.

This rearrangement joins TRBV27 to TRBJ2-1, with 7 bases fitting TRBD1. The CDR3 covers 15 residues. Per the germline V gene, CDR1 is MNHEY and CDR2 is SMNVEV (reference sequence). J was trimmed by 7 bases and V by 7 bases; bases with no gene match: 13. The CDR3, as DNA: TGTGCCAGCAAACCCGAGGGGGCTTACCGGAATGAGCAGTTCTTC. Protein sequence: CASKPEGAYRNEQFF.

The chain uses TRBV7-2 and TRBJ2-5, with TRBD1 matching 7 bases. This CDR3 is built from 15 residues. Losses at the gene ends were 1 base for V and 5 bases for J; bases not matched to a gene: 7. Per the germline V gene, CDR1 is SGHTA and CDR2 is FQGNSA. CDR3 coding DNA: TGTGCCAGCAGCTTAGACAGGGGAATCGTGGAGACCCAGTACTTC. Its protein is CASSLDRGIVETQYF.

V and J are TRBV11-1 and TRBJ1-1; D is possibly TRBD1 (5 bases). Trimming took 2 bases from V and 1 from J, leaving 14 bases between them. The CDR3 spans 16 residues. Germline V CDR1 and CDR2: SGHAT, FQDESV (reference sequence). CDR3 region: CASSLRRGRKNTEAFF. CDR3 nucleotide sequence: TGTGCCAGCAGCTTAAGGAGGGGACGGAAGAACACTGAAGCTTTCTTT.

This chain uses TRBV28 with TRBJ2-2; 8 bases are a match to TRBD2. V shed 3 bases, J shed 5 bases, and the junction held 8 bases outside the gene matches. This CDR3 has 16 amino acids. Germline CDR1 MDHEN, CDR2 SYDVKM. The DNA of the CDR3 is TGTGCCAGCAGTTTCTTAAGCGGGAGAGATACCGGGGAGCTGTTTTTT. Residues: CASSFLSGRDTGELFF.

With respect to this clone: The limits of the CDR3 on the DNA are not certain, so only TCRdb's listed CDR3 is given. The gene calls are TRBV27 and TRBJ1-4. The CDR3 has 15 residues if both end residues are counted. The germline gives CDR1 MNHEY, CDR2 SMNVEV (reference sequence). This CDR3 is CASGGFGAGSEKLFF.

The V gene is TRBV7-9, the J gene TRBJ1-1; D gene uncertain. The V and J ends lost 2 bases and 4 bases respectively, with 11 bases between them. The CDR3 extends over 14 amino acids. Germline V gene sequence: CDR1 SEHNR, CDR2 FQNEAQ (reference sequence). The CDR3 reads CASSLTGGFTEAFF. The CDR3 DNA follows: TGTGCCAGCAGCTTAACCGGCGGATTCACTGAAGCTTTCTTT.

The CDR3 coding sequence is TGTGCCACGGGGGGGTTATCAGAGACCCAGTACTTC. This sequence encodes CATGGLSETQYF. The chain combines TRBV11-2 with TRBJ2-5; TRBD2 agrees at 8 bases. Germline V lookup: CDR1 SGHAT, CDR2 FQNNGV. V trimming: 10 bases; J trimming: 4 bases; junction bases outside the gene matches: 5. This CDR3 has 12 amino acids.

The rearrangement joins TRBV4-1 to TRBJ2-7, with TRBD2 matching over 9 bases. V shed 1 base and J 0 bases; nucleotides not matched to a gene: 13. This CDR3 is built from 19 residues. Germline values: CDR1 MGHRA, CDR2 YSYEKL. The CDR3 loop reads CASSQGLAGKPSSSYEQYF. The CDR3 nucleotides read TGCGCCAGCAGCCAAGGGCTAGCGGGAAAACCCAGCAGCTCCTACGAGCAGTACTTC.

This rearrangement joins TRBV6-5 to TRBJ2-1, with 10 bases fitting TRBD2. J was trimmed by 4 bases and V by 0 bases; bases with no gene match: 3. Germline CDR1 reads MNHEY; CDR2 reads SVGAGI. CDR3 length: 16 amino acids. For the CDR3, the DNA is TGTGCCAGCAGTTACTCAGGGACTAGCGCATACAATGAGCAGTTCTTC. It specifies CASSYSGTSAYNEQFF.

The rearrangement links TRBV7-3 to TRBJ2-3; perhaps TRBD2 as D (5 bases). Trimming shortened V by 0 bases and J by 2 bases, and 9 bases separated the two germline ends. The germline CDR1 and CDR2 sequences are SGHTA and FQGTGA. The CDR3 spans 15 residues. The CDR3, as DNA: TGTGCCAGCAGCTTAACCGGGGAACCCACAGATACGCAGTATTTT. Translating gives CASSLTGEPTDTQYF.

V and J are TRBV29-1 and TRBJ1-2; no clear D. The germline V gene encodes CDR1 SQVTM and CDR2 ANQGSEA. The CDR3 runs 13 residues. Trimming shortened V by 4 bases and J by 6 bases, and 15 bases separated the two germline ends. The CDR3 protein is CSVVEGAKNGYTF. The CDR3, as DNA: TGCAGCGTTGTGGAGGGAGCGAAGAATGGCTACACCTTC.

The chain uses TRBV30 and TRBJ1-2, with a weak D call TRBD1 (6 bases). Per the germline V gene, CDR1 is GTSNPN and CDR2 is SVGIG (reference sequence). The CDR3 length is 14 residues. V lost 0 bases to trimming and J lost 3 bases, with 11 bases between them. CDR3 in amino acids: CAWSVPGGDYGYTF. In DNA form, the CDR3 reads TGTGCCTGGAGTGTACCTGGGGGCGACTATGGCTACACCTTC.

The rearrangement uses TRBV9 and TRBJ1-3, with a tentative D call TRBD1 (5 bases). The V end lost 2 bases, the J end lost 5 bases, and 11 bases lay between the germline ends. Germline V CDR1 and CDR2: SGDLS, YYNGEE. CDR3 length: 14 residues. The CDR3 region has the DNA TGTGCCAGCAGCGTGGGCAGGGCAAGAAACACCATATATTTT. It translates to CASSVGRARNTIYF.

This clone has only one observation. J is TRBJ2-4 and V is TRBV2, with 9 bases lining up with TRBD2. Per the germline V gene, CDR1 is SNHLY and CDR2 is FYNNEI. The CDR3 has 18 amino acids. J gave up 0 bases and V 6 bases, and 12 bases lay outside the gene matches. CDR3 coding DNA: TGTGCCAGCAGCGGGAGGCCTAGCGGGACCCAAGCCAAAAACATTCAGTACTTC. As protein: CASSGRPSGTQAKNIQYF.

V usage is TRBV7-2 and J usage is TRBJ1-4; 9 nucleotides align to TRBD1. Germline V gene data show CDR1 as SGHTA and CDR2 as FQGNSA. This CDR3 contains 15 residues. The J segment lost 3 bases and the V segment lost 4 bases, leaving 3 bases of the junction unmatched. This chain's CDR3 is CASSSGDRANEKLFF. The CDR3, as DNA: TGTGCCAGCAGCTCCGGGGACAGGGCTAATGAAAAACTGTTTTTT.

CDR3 sequence (DNA): TGCGCCAGCAGCGGGACACCGGGGGGGAGCGCGAACACCGGGGAGCTGTTTTTT. This encodes CASSGTPGGSANTGELFF. V is TRBV5-1 and J is TRBJ2-2, with 8 positions matching TRBD2. Germline V gene data show CDR1 as SGHRS and CDR2 as YFSETQ. The CDR3 consists of 18 residues. The trim removed 4 bases at V and 0 bases at J, leaving 11 bases unmatched.